The following is a TCR beta chain sequence with its context. Its specificity is unknown. The record originates from a study of siplizumab effects on memory and regulatory T cells. The study, taken as a whole, reports: Among alloreactive clones, only a minor fraction mapped to unstimulated subsets.

Germline CDR1 GTSNPN, CDR2 SVGIG (reference sequence). CDR3 length: 12 residues. Unmatched junction bases numbered 6, after V lost 8 bases and J lost 3 bases. Per sample, the assay covered 95,000 to 100,000 TCR templates. TCRdb's table, derived via immunoSEQ multiplex PCR, lists solely in-frame clones and lacks some. The table has 75,000 to 100,000 clones, 94% seen once. This chain uses TRBV30 with TRBJ1-2; 7 nucleotides agree with TRBD1. The clonotype originates from a human donor in good health. The sequencing input was non-Treg CD4+ T cells sorted from blood. DNA for the CDR3: TGTGCCCGAGACAGGGCTGACTATGGCTACACCTTC. This translates into CARDRADYGYTF. Drawing the rest from reference TRBV30 and TRBJ1-2, the complete variable domain is SQTIHQWPATLVQPVGSPLSLECTVEGTSNPNLYWYRQAAGRGLQLLFYSVGIGQISSEVPQNLSASRPQDRQFILSSKKLLLSDSGFYLCARDRADYGYTFGSGTRLTVV.